This section outlines one T cell receptor (beta chain) sequence together with its context. Its antigen is unknown. It has no much larger one-base neighbor in the sample; base qualities were not kept. The trim is 4 bases for V and 3 bases for J, with a gap of 13 bases between the germline ends. According to the germline V gene, CDR1 reads KGHSH and CDR2 reads LQKENI. Taken from cysteine to phenylalanine, the CDR3 has 15 residues. Of all the DNA, just the CDR3 is kept, 45 bases in frame from base 1. Participants in the prospective study were aged roughly 18 to 95 years, lived in 20 to 25 United States geographic areas, and enrolled through a virtual design. Cohort assignment in the prospective study relied on participant-reported clinical history from a screening survey and a study questionnaire. For ImmuneRACE Cohort 3, a participant was defined as recovered based on two consecutive negative NP/OP PCR tests, clearance by a healthcare professional, or resolution of symptoms. In the prospective study, whole blood, serum and a nasopharyngeal or oropharyngeal swab were collected from each participant by mobile phlebotomists. Prospective study participants could optionally give additional blood draws and questionnaires over a roughly 2-month period. Prospective study blood samples were shipped either frozen or at room temperature before DNA extraction.

The immunoSEQ Assay, a bias-controlled multiplex PCR, was used to amplify TCRbeta CDR3 regions from genomic DNA. In the paper's pipeline: The number of nucleated cells in each sample was estimated from the amplification of reference gene primers within the assay. To quantify the absolute abundance of each unique TCRbeta CDR3 rearrangement, sequence reads were collapsed and filtered. Productive Simpson clonality was computed per sample as the square root of Simpson's diversity index over productive rearrangements. What TCRdb holds here is the immuneACCESS table cut down to in-frame rearrangements. Part of the clones is not present; checked against another copy, under half of the missing clones reflect an unresolved V gene, and the others are unexplained. That table furnishes V, J and clone size, whereas the DNA furnished D and trimming. This sample is represented by approximately 160,000 clones; around 84% of them were singletons. Of the sample, 4.5% to 7.5% falls within the top ten clones.

This entry is derived from a study of blood T cell repertoires in COVID-19 (dated by TCRdb to 2020 to 2022). At the level of the whole study: Collaborator samples came from the United States, Italy and Spain and covered acute and convalescent phases of COVID-19. Where HLA class I and class II types were available, the types were taken from metadata supplied by the sample provider, not from assay-based typing. Deeply sampled blood TCRbeta repertoires from subjects exposed to, actively infected with, or recovered from COVID-19 were included in the dataset. A freely available public database, intended as a resource for researchers studying the immune response to SARS-CoV-2, is where the repertoires were released. Samples came from the ongoing ImmuneRACE study (first 160 participants) plus 1,254 subjects from 6 global collaborators. Nearly every sample came with metadata listing a de-identified subject ID, COVID-19 status, age in years and sex. The material from the prospective study consisted of cDNA or gDNA derived from T cells, B-cell-depleted T cells, or PBMCs. Broad study findings and their caveats: The quantity of clinical and demographic metadata differed by source and by participant and was supplied without curation.

The sequence derives from a man aged 35-49 years who had recovered from COVID-19. The specimen was PBMCs or T cells enriched from blood (not recorded which). The receptor chain draws on TRBV18 and TRBJ1-5; perhaps TRBD1 is the D gene, with 6 bases matching. The sequenced DNA: TGTGCCAGCTCACTAAACGGACAGCCCAATCAGCCCCAGCATTTT. Protein translation: CASSLNGQPNQPQHF.